This T cell receptor (beta chain) was retrieved from a study of Ad26.COV2.S vaccination and SARS-CoV-2 variants (dated by TCRdb to the early 2020s). Concerning the study at large: Donors in the vaccine arm were drawn from COV1001, a multicentre, randomized, double-blind, placebo-controlled phase I-IIa trial testing Ad26.COV2.S in healthy adults. Ad26.COV2.S was given intramuscularly at 5x10^10 or 1x10^11 viral particles, as a single shot or as two shots 56 days apart. The specificity and breadth of SARS-CoV-2-reactive T cell receptors after Ad26.COV2.S vaccination were assessed by TCRbeta repertoire sequencing. The TCR-sequenced set comprised approximately 32 samples: around 20 Ad26.COV2.S vaccine recipients, 5 placebo recipients and 8 SARS-CoV-2 convalescent individuals. Trial participants were randomized into five groups of five, in which low-dose or high-dose Ad26.COV2.S was given once or twice, or placebo was given on both occasions. Investigators did not know the trial group allocation while performing experiments and assessing outcomes.

Concerning this clone itself: Its specific antigen is unknown. No much larger clone is present one base from it, and per-base qualities are unavailable.

TCRbeta CDR3 regions were sequenced with the immunoSEQ Assay. After extraction, genomic DNA underwent amplification by bias-controlled multiplex PCR, followed by high-throughput sequencing. In the source study's methods: To quantify the absolute abundance of every unique TCRbeta CDR3 region, sequences were collapsed and filtered. T cell fraction was estimated by normalization of TCRbeta template counts to usable DNA, with usable DNA being measured through amplification of reference genes present in all nucleated cells. Repertoire TCRs were annotated as SARS-CoV-2-specific by exact matching of V gene, CDR3 amino acid sequence and J gene to a known reactive TCR set. The reference SARS-CoV-2 TCR set was obtained from MIRA and was filtered for enrichment in COVID-19-positive ImmuneCODE repertoires, whereby public or cross-reactive TCRs were removed. Drawing on the MIRA antigens, annotated TCRs were analysed further at the level of specific ORF or position within ORF. Depth was the summed frequency of annotated unique rearrangements, while breadth was defined as annotated unique rearrangements over total unique productive rearrangements. TCR breadth was compared between groups using two-sided Wilcoxon rank-sum tests. TCRdb limited this immuneACCESS table to in-frame rearrangements with V and J called. A share of clones is missing; checked studies link under half to unresolved V genes, and the rest is unexplained. Clone size and V and J calls were adopted from that table, with D and trimming inferred from the DNA. The sample table records about 480,000 clones; 70% to 90% of these occur just once. Jointly, the top ten make up about 13% of the sample.

This specimen's treatment or condition label, per the study, means: some 20 received Ad26.COV2.S at low or high dose, single or two shots; about 5 received placebo; per-sample allocation not given. For vaccine and placebo recipients, repertoires were sequenced using samples collected on day 63 after the first injection. In Cohort 1b, roughly 26 adults aged 18-55 years were enrolled at a single site in Boston, USA, between 29 July and 7 August 2020. Ad26.COV2.S consisted of a replication-incompetent adenovirus type 26 vector by which a prefusion-stabilized SARS-CoV-2 spike protein from the original Wuhan strain was expressed. CDR1 and CDR2 (MDHEN, SYDVKM) derive from the germline V gene. The CDR3, cysteine through phenylalanine, is 16 amino acids long. Of all the DNA, just the CDR3 is kept, 48 bases in frame from base 1. The germline ends are 14 bases apart after V is trimmed by 2 bases and J by 1 base.

Summary of the overall study and its limitations: Spike-specific TCR breadth was higher in Ad26.COV2.S recipients than in placebo recipients (P = 0.0014). Substantial breadth of spike-specific CD8+ and CD4+ T cell responses was reported after vaccination. Vaccine and placebo recipients had similar non-spike TCR breadth, a finding consistent with the vaccine containing only spike. It was noted by the authors that total T cell responses may have been underestimated by the TCR breadth and depth analyses. The study was not powered to compare responses between vaccine doses or regimens.

Sequenced material: peripheral blood, taken in a trial of Ad26.COV2.S vaccine versus placebo. The receptor was isolated from a person between 18 and 60 years old who received the Ad26.COV2.S COVID-19 vaccine or a placebo. The V and J segments used are TRBV28 and TRBJ2-5; the D call is tentative, TRBD1 or TRBD2, as each matches 5 bases. The CDR3 here reads CASSLRFREIQETQYF. The DNA is as follows: TGTGCCAGCAGTTTAAGGTTCAGGGAGATCCAAGAGACCCAGTACTTC.